This TCR beta chain was observed in a study of T cells after yellow fever vaccination. Overall study context: The authors prepared low-cell-number fractions using SMART-Seq v4 Ultra Low Input.

This clonotype has more than one count but fewer than ten. Its antigen is unidentified. Each CDR3 protein is one row after TCRdb ran MiXCR on the 5' RACE reads. The data show some 390,000 distinct CDR3 sequences, 6.2% seen once. This CDR3 contains 13 residues. Germline CDR1 reads SQVTM; CDR2 reads ANQGSEA. V lost 6 bases to trimming and J lost 4 bases, with 15 bases between them. Points from the study as a whole: Clonotypes shared by both compartments, CD4 and CD8, made up a small share. Among primary-vaccination clones, most reappeared after the booster, at 96% for CD4 and about 90% for CD8.

The chain has TRBV29-1 and TRBJ2-5, with D tentatively TRBD2 (7 bases). Sample: PBMCs, taken 5 days after the yellow fever booster vaccination. The TCR sequence derives from a man aged 25 to 45 who received the YFV17D yellow fever vaccine. CDR3 amino acids: CSVLGGPGETQYF. DNA of the CDR3: TGCAGCGTCCTCGGGGGGCCCGGAGAGACCCAGTACTTC.